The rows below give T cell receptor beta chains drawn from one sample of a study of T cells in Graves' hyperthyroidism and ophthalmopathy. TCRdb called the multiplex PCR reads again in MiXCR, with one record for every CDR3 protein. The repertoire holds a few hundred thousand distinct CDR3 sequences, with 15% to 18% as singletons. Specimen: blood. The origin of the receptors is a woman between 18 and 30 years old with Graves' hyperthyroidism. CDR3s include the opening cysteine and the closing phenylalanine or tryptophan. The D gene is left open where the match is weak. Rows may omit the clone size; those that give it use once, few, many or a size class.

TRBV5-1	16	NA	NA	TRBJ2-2	TGCGCCAGCAGTTCCCCGGACATTACGGGGACCGGGGAGCTGTTTTTT	CASSSPDITGTGELFF
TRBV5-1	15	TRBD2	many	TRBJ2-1	TGCGCCAGCAGCTATATAGCGGGAGGGCGGAATGAGCAGTTCTTC	CASSYIAGGRNEQFF
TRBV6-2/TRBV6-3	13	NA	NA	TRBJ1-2	TGTGCCAGCAGTTCACAGACAGACTATGGCTACACCTTC	CASSSQTDYGYTF
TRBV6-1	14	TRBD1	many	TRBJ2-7	TGTGCCAGCAGGACTACACTTACAGGGGGCGAGCAGTACTTC	CASRTTLTGGEQYF
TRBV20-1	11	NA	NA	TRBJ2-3	TGCAGTGCTTACAGGGTGGATACGCAGTATTTT	CSAYRVDTQYF
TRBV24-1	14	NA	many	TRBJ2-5	TGTGCCACCACAGTACACCTGAGGCAAGAGACCCAGTACTTC	CATTVHLRQETQYF
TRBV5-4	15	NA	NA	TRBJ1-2	TGTGCCAGCACCACCCTCCGTTACAGGGACTATGACTACACCTTC	CASTTLRYRDYDYTF
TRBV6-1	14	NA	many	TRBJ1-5	TGTGCCAGCAGGGTGGGAGGTAGCAATCAGCCCCAGCATTTT	CASRVGGSNQPQHF
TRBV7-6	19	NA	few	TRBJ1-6	TGTGCCAGCAGCACTCAGCGTGACAAGGCCTTCTCCTATAATTCACCCCTCCACTTT	CASSTQRDKAFSYNSPLHF
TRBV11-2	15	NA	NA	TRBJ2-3	TGTGCCAGCAAAGACCAAGGGGGTCCTTCCGATACGCAGTATTTT	CASKDQGGPSDTQYF
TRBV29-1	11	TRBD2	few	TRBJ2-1	TGCAGCGCTGCGGGGGGAAATGAGCAGTTCTTC	CSAAGGNEQFF
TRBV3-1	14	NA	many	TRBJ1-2	TGTGCCAGCAGCCAAGATCGGGGGGAACGCGGCTACACCTTC	CASSQDRGERGYTF
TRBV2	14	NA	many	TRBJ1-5	TGTGCCAGCAGTGAAGTGGTGGGAGGTCAGCCCCAGCATTTT	CASSEVVGGQPQHF
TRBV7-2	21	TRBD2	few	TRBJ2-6	TGTGCCAGCAGCTTAGCGCTTGCTCTAGCGGGGGACCTGTTAGGGGCCAACGTCCTGACTTTC	CASSLALALAGDLLGANVLTF
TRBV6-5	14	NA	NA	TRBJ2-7	TGTGCCAGCAGTTACTCTTTCAGGGGACGCGAGCAGTACTTC	CASSYSFRGREQYF
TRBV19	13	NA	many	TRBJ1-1	TGTGCCAGTAGTATAAAGGTAGAGACTGAAGCTTTCTTT	CASSIKVETEAFF
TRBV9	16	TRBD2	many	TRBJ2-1	TGTGCCAGCAGCGTAGGCCCGGGACTAGATCATAATGAGCAGTTCTTC	CASSVGPGLDHNEQFF
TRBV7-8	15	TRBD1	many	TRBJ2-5	TGTGCCAGCAGCCAGACCCCAGGGGGCGGAGAGACCCAGTACTTC	CASSQTPGGGETQYF
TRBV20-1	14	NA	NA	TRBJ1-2	TGCAGTGCTAGAGCCTCCGGGACACCCACCGGCTACACCTTC	CSARASGTPTGYTF
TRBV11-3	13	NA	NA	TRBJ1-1	TGTGCCAGCAGCCACGGGGGCGGAACTGAAGCTTTCTTT	CASSHGGGTEAFF
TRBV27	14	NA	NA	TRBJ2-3	TGTGCCAGCGCTTGGGGACTTCTCACAGATACGCAGTATTTT	CASAWGLLTDTQYF
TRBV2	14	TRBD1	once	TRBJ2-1	TGTGCCAGCAGTCGGGACAGGGGGAAGGATGAGCAGTTCTTC	CASSRDRGKDEQFF
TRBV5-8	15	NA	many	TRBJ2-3	TGTGCCAGCAGCCCAACCGGCTCCCACACAGATACGCAGTATTTT	CASSPTGSHTDTQYF
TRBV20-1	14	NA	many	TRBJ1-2	TGCAGTGCTTCAGGGGAGGGAAGGGGCTATGGCTACACCTTC	CSASGEGRGYGYTF
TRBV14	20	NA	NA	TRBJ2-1	TGTGCCAGCAGCCAAGCCTCGGAGCGGGTTGTAATTAACGTTTACAATGAGCAGTTCTTC	CASSQASERVVINVYNEQFF
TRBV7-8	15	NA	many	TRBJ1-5	TGTGCCAGCAGCCCCCAGCACCATAGCAATCAGCCCCAGCATTTT	CASSPQHHSNQPQHF
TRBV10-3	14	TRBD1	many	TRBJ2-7	TGTGCCATCAGTGAGCGGACAGGGAGCTACGAGCAGTACTTC	CAISERTGSYEQYF
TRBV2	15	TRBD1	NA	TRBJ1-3	TGTGCCAGCATTAACGGACAGGGGGCTGGAAACACCATATATTTT	CASINGQGAGNTIYF
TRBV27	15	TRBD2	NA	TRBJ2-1	TGTGCCAGCAGTTTATGGGCTAGCGGATACAATGAGCAGTTCTTC	CASSLWASGYNEQFF
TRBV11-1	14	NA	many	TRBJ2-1	TGTGCCAGCAGCCATAAGGTCCCCAACAATGAGCAGTTCTTC	CASSHKVPNNEQFF
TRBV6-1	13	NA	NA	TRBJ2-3	TGTGCCAGCTCCATCGGAGTCGCAGACTCCCAGTATTTT	CASSIGVADSQYF
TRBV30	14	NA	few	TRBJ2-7	TGTGCCTGGAGAGGACCCATGAGAGGCTACGAGCAGTACTTC	CAWRGPMRGYEQYF
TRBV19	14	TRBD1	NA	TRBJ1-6	TGTGCCAGTAGGACAGGGGACCGCAATTCACCCCTCCACTTT	CASRTGDRNSPLHF
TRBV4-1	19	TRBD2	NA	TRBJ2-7	TGCGCCAGCACGGCGGAACGGACTAGCGGGGGGGGTTCCGCCTACGAGCGGTACTTC	CASTAERTSGGGSAYERYF
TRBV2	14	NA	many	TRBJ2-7	TGTGCCAGCAGTGAAGATAGGGATTGGTACGAGCAGTACTTC	CASSEDRDWYEQYF
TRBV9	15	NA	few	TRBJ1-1	TGTGCCAGCAGCGTAGTAATCCTCTTCGACACTGAAGCTTTCTTT	CASSVVILFDTEAFF
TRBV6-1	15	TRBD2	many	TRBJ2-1	TGTGCCAGCATGTCGACTAGCGGGAGCGCCGATGAGCAGTTCTTC	CASMSTSGSADEQFF
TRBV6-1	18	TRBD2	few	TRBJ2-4	TGTGCCAGCAGTGGGACTAGCGGGGGCCCTTTAGCCAAAAACATTCAGTACTTC	CASSGTSGGPLAKNIQYF
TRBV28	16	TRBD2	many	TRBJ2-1	TGTGCCAGCAGTTTACCCGCTAGCGGGGGGGAGGATGAGCAGTTCTTC	CASSLPASGGEDEQFF